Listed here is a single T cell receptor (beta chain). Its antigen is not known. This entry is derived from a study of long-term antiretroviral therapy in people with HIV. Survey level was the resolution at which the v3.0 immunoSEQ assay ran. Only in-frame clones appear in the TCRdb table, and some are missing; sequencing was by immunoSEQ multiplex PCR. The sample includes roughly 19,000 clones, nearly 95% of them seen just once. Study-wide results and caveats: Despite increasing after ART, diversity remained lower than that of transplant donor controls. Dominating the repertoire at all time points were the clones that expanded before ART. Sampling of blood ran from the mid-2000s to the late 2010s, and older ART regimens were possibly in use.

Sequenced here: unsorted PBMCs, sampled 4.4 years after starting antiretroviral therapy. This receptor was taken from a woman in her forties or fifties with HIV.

The CDR3 DNA sequence: TGCGCCAGCAGCCAAGTAACCCACAATAGGGATTCACCCCTCCACTTT. Encoded protein: CASSQVTHNRDSPLHF. This chain connects TRBV4-1 to TRBJ1-6; D is ambiguous. The CDR3 is made up of 16 amino acids. The germline gives CDR1 MGHRA, CDR2 YSYEKL. The germline V and J ends were trimmed by 1 base and 8 bases, with 15 bases remaining between them.